The present T cell receptor beta chain was sequenced within a study of Ad26.COV2.S vaccination and SARS-CoV-2 variants (dated by TCRdb to the early 2020s). Study-wide context: Donors in the vaccine arm were drawn from COV1001, a phase I-IIa trial of Ad26.COV2.S in healthy adults that was multicentre, randomized, double-blind and placebo-controlled. Blinding of investigators to trial group allocation was maintained during experiments and outcome assessment. Sequencing of the TCRbeta repertoire served to evaluate the specificity and breadth of SARS-CoV-2-reactive T cell receptors following Ad26.COV2.S vaccination. Participants in the trial were split at random into five groups of five each, receiving low-dose or high-dose Ad26.COV2.S once or twice, or else placebo on both occasions. A total of 32 samples were included in the TCR-sequenced set, comprising around 19 Ad26.COV2.S vaccine recipients, 5 placebo recipients and 8 SARS-CoV-2 convalescent individuals. Ad26.COV2.S was administered intramuscularly at a dose of 5x10^10 or 1x10^11 viral particles, either as one shot or as two shots given 56 days apart.

Notes on this clone: What this receptor recognizes is not known. It has no much larger one-base neighbor in the sample; base qualities were not kept.

TCRbeta CDR3 regions were sequenced with the immunoSEQ Assay. After extraction, genomic DNA underwent amplification by bias-controlled multiplex PCR, followed by high-throughput sequencing. On the study's bioinformatics: To quantify the absolute abundance of every unique TCRbeta CDR3 region, sequences were collapsed and filtered. T cell fraction was estimated by normalization of TCRbeta template counts to usable DNA, with usable DNA being measured through amplification of reference genes present in all nucleated cells. Repertoire TCRs were annotated as SARS-CoV-2-specific by exact matching of V gene, CDR3 amino acid sequence and J gene to a known reactive TCR set. MIRA supplied the reference SARS-CoV-2 TCR set, which was filtered for enrichment in COVID-19-positive ImmuneCODE repertoires so that public or cross-reactive TCRs were removed. Based on the MIRA antigens, annotated TCRs were further analysed at the level of specific ORF or position within ORF. Breadth was defined as annotated unique rearrangements over total unique productive rearrangements; depth was the summed frequency of those rearrangements. Two-sided Wilcoxon rank-sum tests were applied when comparing TCR breadth between groups. The clones in this table, taken by TCRdb from immuneACCESS, are in-frame only. Not every clone is retained; where verified, under half of the shortfall comes from an unresolved V gene, and the cause of the rest is unknown. V and J calls plus clone size are reproduced from that table; the DNA served to infer D and trimming. Present in this sample are approximately 460,000 clones, about 89% of which were seen just once. The biggest ten clones account for more than 1.5% of the sample.

The treatment or condition label on this specimen signifies: about 20 received Ad26.COV2.S at low or high dose, single or two shots; 5 received placebo; per-sample allocation not given. Repertoires of vaccine and placebo recipients were sequenced from samples taken on day 63 after the first injection. Cohort 1b enrolled 20 to 30 adults aged 18-55 years at a single site in Boston, USA, between 29 July and 7 August 2020. Ad26.COV2.S consisted of a replication-incompetent adenovirus type 26 vector by which a prefusion-stabilized SARS-CoV-2 spike protein from the original Wuhan strain was expressed. Overall study outcomes, separate from this receptor: It was noted by the authors that total T cell responses may have been underestimated by the TCR breadth and depth analyses. Spike-specific TCR breadth was higher in Ad26.COV2.S recipients than in placebo recipients (P = 0.0014). The study was not powered for comparison of responses between vaccine doses or regimens. Comparable non-spike TCR breadth was observed between vaccine and placebo recipients, consistent with only spike being contained in the vaccine. After vaccination, spike-specific CD8+ and CD4+ T cell responses were reported to show substantial breadth.

Cut back by 3 bases and 1 base, the V and J ends lie 7 bases apart. Including the terminal cysteine and phenylalanine, the CDR3 comprises 13 residues. The kept DNA is CDR3 alone, 39 bases in frame from the first base. Via the germline V gene (reference sequence), CDR1 is LGHDT and CDR2 YNNKEL. This sample comprised peripheral blood, obtained in a trial of Ad26.COV2.S vaccine versus placebo. The V gene is TRBV3-1 (or the pseudogene TRBV3-2) and the J gene is TRBJ2-7, with the D gene call left open. This clonotype originated in a person between 18 and 59 years old who received the Ad26.COV2.S COVID-19 vaccine or a placebo. The DNA reads TGTGCCAGCAGCCAGACCGGTTCCTACGAGCAGTACTTC. Its amino acids are CASSQTGSYEQYF.